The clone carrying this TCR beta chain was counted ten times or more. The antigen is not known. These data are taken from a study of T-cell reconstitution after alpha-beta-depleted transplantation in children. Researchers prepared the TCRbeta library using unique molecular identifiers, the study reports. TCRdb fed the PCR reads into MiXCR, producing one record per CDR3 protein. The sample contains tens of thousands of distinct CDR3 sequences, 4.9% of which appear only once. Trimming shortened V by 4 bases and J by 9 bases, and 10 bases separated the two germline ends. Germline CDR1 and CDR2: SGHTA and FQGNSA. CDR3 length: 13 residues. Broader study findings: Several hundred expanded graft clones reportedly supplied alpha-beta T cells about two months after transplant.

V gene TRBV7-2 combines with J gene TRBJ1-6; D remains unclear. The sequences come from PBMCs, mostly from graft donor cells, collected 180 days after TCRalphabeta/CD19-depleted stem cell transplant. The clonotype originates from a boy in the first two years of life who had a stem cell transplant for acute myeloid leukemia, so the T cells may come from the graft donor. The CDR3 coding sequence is TGTGCCAGCAGCTACTCGGGCTTTTCACCCCTCCACTTT. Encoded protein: CASSYSGFSPLHF. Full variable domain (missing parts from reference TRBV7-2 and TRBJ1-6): GAGVSQSPSNKVTEKGKDVELRCDPISGHTALYWYRQSLGQGLEFLIYFQGNSAPDKSGLPSDRFSAERTGGSVSTLTIQRTQQEDSAVYLCASSYSGFSPLHFGNGTRLTVT.